Listed here are 18 T cell receptor beta chains from one sample, sequenced in a study of regulatory T cells in long-lasting Graves disease. Indicated time point: newly diagnosed GD, antithyroid drugs for less than 3 months. Isolated PBMC RNA provided the starting material for the TCR library. The TCR beta library used iRepertoire HTBI primers with Arm-PCR amplification of CDR3. TCRdb fed the multiplex PCR reads into MiXCR, producing one record per CDR3 protein. The table shows some 350,000 distinct CDR3 sequences, with 16% occurring only once. In addition, the sample was reused for a study of T cells in Graves' hyperthyroidism and ophthalmopathy.

The source material was peripheral blood mononuclear cells (PBMCs), sampled at new diagnosis, from a patient treated with antithyroid drugs. The source of these receptors is a woman aged 18-29 years with Graves disease.

This clonotype was counted ten times or more. The gene calls are TRBV10-3 and TRBJ1-1, with D perhaps TRBD1 (6 bases). The CDR3 runs to 14 residues. CDR1 and CDR2 from the germline V gene are ENHRY and SYGVKD. V shed 3 bases and J shed 4 bases, with 12 bases lying between them. This chain's CDR3 is CAISEATGLTEAFF. The CDR3 DNA reads TGTGCCATCAGTGAAGCAACAGGGCTCACTGAAGCTTTCTTT.

This clonotype occurred a few times. The rearrangement links TRBV6-1 to TRBJ2-5; TRBD1 matches 7 bases. Unmatched junction bases numbered 4, after V lost 4 bases and J lost 2 bases. This CDR3 has 14 amino acids. Germline values: CDR1 MNHNS, CDR2 SASEGT. Here the CDR3 reads CASSVGQVQETQYF. The CDR3 nucleotides are TGTGCCAGCAGTGTCGGACAGGTACAAGAGACCCAGTACTTC.

There are a few counts of this clonotype. The J gene is TRBJ1-1, the V gene TRBV20-1; 7 bases map to TRBD1. CDR3 size: 14 residues. Germline V gene sequence: CDR1 DFQATT, CDR2 SNEGSKA (reference sequence). After removal of 6 bases from V and 1 base from J, the junction contained 8 bases not matched to a gene. This CDR3 reads CSAARGGTNTEAFF. The CDR3 DNA reads as TGCAGTGCGGCGAGAGGGGGCACGAACACTGAAGCTTTCTTT.

Comment on this clonotype: With a far larger clone one base away, a read error is the likely cause. This chain links TRBV20-1 with TRBJ2-3; 9 bases line up with TRBD2. CDR3 length equals 14 residues. Germline CDR1 reads DFQATT; CDR2 reads SNEGSKA (reference sequence). The CDR3 loop reads CSAIAGVLYNEQSF. CDR3 bases: TGCAGTGCAATAGCGGGGGTCCTCTACAATGAGCAGTCCTTC.

This clonotype was counted at least ten times. The chain uses TRBV12-3 or TRBV12-4 and TRBJ2-5, with D perhaps matching TRBD1 (6 bases). With 5 bases removed from V and 5 bases from J, the gap between germline ends came to 12 bases. CDR3 length: 13 residues. CDR3 residues: CASSITGLETQYF. CDR3 nucleotide sequence: TGTGCCAGCAGTATAACAGGGCTGGAGACCCAGTACTTC.

Ten or more counts support this clonotype. The J gene is TRBJ2-1, the V gene TRBV12-3 or TRBV12-4, with 12 bases identical to TRBD1. This CDR3 contains 17 residues. J gave up 6 bases and V 7 bases, and 13 bases lay outside the gene matches. The CDR3 here is CASIWLLGQGAGNEQFF. CDR3 sequence (DNA): TGTGCCAGCATATGGTTGCTGGGACAGGGGGCAGGCAATGAGCAGTTCTTC.

This clonotype showed up many times. The chain combines TRBV4-1 with TRBJ2-7; TRBD1 matches 8 bases. The V and J ends lost 2 bases and 2 bases, in that order; junction bases with no gene match: 11. Germline V gene data show CDR1 as MGHRA and CDR2 as YSYEKL. This CDR3 comprises 17 residues. In DNA, the CDR3 is TGCGCCAGCAGCCAACTACAGACAGGGGAGCACCCCTACGAGCAGTACTTC. Protein: CASSQLQTGEHPYEQYF.

Concerning this clonotype: A much larger clonotype is one base distant, so this may be a read error. The chain combines TRBV28 with TRBJ1-2, with D possibly matching TRBD1 (5 bases). V was pared by 5 bases and J by 4 bases, with 20 bases between. CDR1 and CDR2 from the germline V gene are MDHEN and SYDVKM. The CDR3 is made up of 16 amino acids. This CDR3 reads CASSASPGRESYGYTF. CDR3 nucleotide sequence: TGTGCCAGCAGTGCTAGCCCGGGACGGGAAAGCTATGGCTACACCTTC.

In its sample, this clonotype was seen many times. The rearrangement joins TRBV11-2 to TRBJ2-5; weak D call: TRBD2 (5 bases). Trimming left V 2 bases short and J 4 bases short, with 14 bases between. The V gene's germline CDR1 is SGHAT and CDR2 FQNNGV. CDR3 size: 15 residues. The CDR3, as DNA: TGTGCCAGCAGCTTATTGACGGGGATCCGAGAGACCCAGTACTTC. Residues: CASSLLTGIRETQYF.

The chain combines TRBV3-1 with TRBJ2-1; 9 bases match TRBD2. The CDR3 runs to 12 residues. CDR1 and CDR2 (germline): LGHDT, YNNKEL (reference sequence). J lost 15 bases, V lost 4 bases, and 7 bases had no gene match. CDR3 loop: CASSRRTSVPFF. The CDR3 DNA reads as TGTGCCAGCAGCCGTAGGACTAGCGTTCCGTTCTTC.

Many counts were recorded for this clonotype. V gene TRBV20-1 combines with J gene TRBJ2-1; 9 bases agree with TRBD2. The ends lost 6 bases at V and 9 bases at J; junction bases unmatched: 6. In germline, CDR1 is DFQATT, CDR2 SNEGSKA (reference sequence). The CDR3 covers 12 residues. The CDR3 DNA follows: TGCAGTGCGACTAGCGGAGGGGGTGAGCAGTTCTTC. Its translation: CSATSGGGEQFF.

This clonotype was picked up many times. The chain employs TRBV28 and TRBJ1-5; D is unclear. Trimming shortened V by 1 base and J by 3 bases, and 13 bases separated the two germline ends. This CDR3 spans 16 amino acids. Germline values: CDR1 MDHEN, CDR2 SYDVKM. In DNA form, the CDR3 reads TGTGCCAGCAGTTTATACCGCTTTTCAGCCAATCAGCCCCAGCATTTT. It translates to CASSLYRFSANQPQHF.

Ten or more counts support this clonotype. This chain links TRBV12-3 or TRBV12-4 with TRBJ2-1; 7 bases fit TRBD2. CDR3 length: 15 amino acids. V gave up 4 bases and J gave up 8 bases; unmatched junction bases: 11. CDR3 in amino acids: CASSSGTTFHYEQFF. The DNA for the CDR3 is TGTGCCAGCAGTTCCGGGACTACCTTCCATTATGAGCAGTTCTTC.

V is TRBV5-6 and J is TRBJ1-4; the D gene is possibly TRBD1 (6 bases). V lost 0 bases and J 7 bases, leaving 10 bases between the germline ends. This CDR3 has 14 residues. Germline lookup yields CDR1 SGHDT and CDR2 YYEEEE. CDR3 bases: TGTGCCAGCAGCTTGGCGGGGGCGGTTGAAAAACTGTTTTTT. Its translation: CASSLAGAVEKLFF.

The rearrangement uses TRBV29-1 and TRBJ2-2; tentative D call: TRBD2 (6 bases). Germline V gene data show CDR1 as SQVTM and CDR2 as ANQGSEA. The CDR3 spans 13 residues. Trimming took off 5 bases at V and 5 bases at J, with 12 bases between the two ends. Here the CDR3 DNA reads TGCAGCGTTTTTCCCCGGGGGACCGGGGAGCTGTTTTTT. Protein product: CSVFPRGTGELFF.

This clonotype was detected many times. V and J are TRBV7-8 and TRBJ2-7; possible D gene TRBD2, 5 bases. The CDR3 extends over 13 amino acids. Trimming left V 2 bases short and J 3 bases short, with 8 bases between. Germline-derived CDR1 and CDR2 are SGHVS and FQNEAQ. CDR3 nucleotides: TGTGCCAGCAGCTTATCGGGGTACTACGAGCAGTACTTC. This encodes CASSLSGYYEQYF. Filled out from reference TRBV7-8 and TRBJ2-7, the complete variable domain reads GAGVSQSPRYKVAKRGQDVALRCDPISGHVSLFWYQQALGQGPEFLTYFQNEAQLDKSGLPSDRFFAERPEGSVSTLKIQRTQQEDSAVYLCASSLSGYYEQYFGPGTRLTVT.

This clonotype was observed a few times. This chain uses TRBV7-9 with TRBJ2-7, with TRBD1 identical over 9 bases. Trimming at V came to 1 base and at J to 0 bases, leaving 4 bases not matched to a gene. CDR3 length: 16 residues. Germline V CDR1 and CDR2: SEHNR, FQNEAQ (reference sequence). Written as DNA, the CDR3 is TGTGCCAGCAGCTTAGGTCCGACAGGGGGCTCCTACGAGCAGTACTTC. Protein sequence: CASSLGPTGGSYEQYF. The whole variable domain, filled in from reference TRBV7-9 and TRBJ2-7, reads DTGVSQNPRHKITKRGQNVTFRCDPISEHNRLYWYRQTLGQGPEFLTYFQNEAQLEKSRLLSDRFSAERPKGSFSTLEIQRTEQGDSAMYLCASSLGPTGGSYEQYFGPGTRLTVT.

This clonotype was picked up many times. This chain joins TRBV18 and TRBJ1-2; TRBD1 matches 8 bases. The germline gives CDR1 KGHSH, CDR2 LQKENI. Losses at the gene ends were 5 bases for V and 8 bases for J; bases not matched to a gene: 7. The CDR3 extends over 13 amino acids. The CDR3 loop is CASSDTRGRGYTF. The CDR3 bases are TGTGCCAGCTCAGACACCAGGGGGCGAGGCTACACCTTC.